The 18 T cell receptor beta chains presented below share a single source sample, sequenced in a study of CD8+ T cells in alopecia areata. It was cDNA, reverse transcribed from extracted RNA, that served as the sequencing template. TCRdb keeps only in-frame clones here, not all; method: immunoSEQ multiplex PCR. The table includes 23,000 or so clones, under 60% detected once. The specimen sequenced was NKG2D-high CD8+ T cells sorted from blood. These receptors originate from a human donor with alopecia areata.

Remarks on this clone: One base separates it from a far larger clone, so it is likely a read error. Within the sample, other DNA sequences also encode this same CDR3. The chain joins TRBV4-2 to TRBJ2-1; 7 bases align to TRBD2. The J segment lost 0 bases and the V segment lost 4 bases, leaving 12 bases of the junction unmatched. The germline V gene encodes CDR1 LGHNA and CDR2 YNFKEQ. The CDR3 is made up of 18 amino acids. CDR3 nucleotides: TGTGCCAGCAGCCTGTCGGGGCGCGGCGGGAGCTCCTACAATGAGCAGTTCTTC. The encoded protein is CASSLSGRGGSSYNEQFF.

Only a few counts were recorded for this clone. This chain connects TRBV27 to TRBJ2-6; D ambiguous. The CDR3 extends over 13 amino acids. Germline loops: CDR1 MNHEY, CDR2 SMNVEV (reference sequence). Trimming removed 4 bases from V and 2 bases from J, with 3 bases in between. CDR3 bases: TGTGCCAGCAGTTCTACTGGGGCCAACGTCCTGACTTTC. It translates to CASSSTGANVLTF. The whole variable domain, filled in from reference TRBV27 and TRBJ2-6, reads EAQVTQNPRYLITVTGKKLTVTCSQNMNHEYMSWYRQDPGLGLRQIYYSMNVEVTDKGDVPEGYKVSRKEKRNFPLILESPSPNQTSLYFCASSSTGANVLTFGAGSRLTVL.

This clone was seen once. The gene calls are TRBV7-6 and TRBJ1-1; 9 nucleotides match TRBD1. In germline, CDR1 is SGHVS, CDR2 FNYEAQ. Losses at the gene ends were 1 base for V and 6 bases for J; bases not matched to a gene: 6. CDR3 length: 15 residues. The CDR3 DNA follows: TGTGCCAGCAGCTTAGTGGGACAGGGTTTCCCTGAAGCTTTCTTT. Protein: CASSLVGQGFPEAFF.

V usage is TRBV14 and J usage is TRBJ2-1; weak D call: TRBD2 (6 bases). V lost 4 bases to trimming and J lost 4 bases, with 8 bases between them. The CDR3 runs to 13 residues. Germline CDR1 reads SGHDN; CDR2 reads FVKESK. The CDR3, as DNA: TGTGCCAGCAGCCGCCGGGGGTACAATGAGCAGTTCTTC. Protein: CASSRRGYNEQFF.

V is TRBV19 and J is TRBJ2-5; no reliable D call. Per the germline V gene, CDR1 is LNHDA and CDR2 is SQIVND (reference sequence). V was clipped by 4 bases and J by 0 bases, with 6 bases between them. The CDR3 is made up of 13 amino acids. CDR3 DNA: TGTGCCAGTAGTACCCTGTACCAAGAGACCCAGTACTTC. Translating gives CASSTLYQETQYF. The full variable domain, completed using reference TRBV19 and TRBJ2-5, is DGGITQSPKYLFRKEGQNVTLSCEQNLNHDAMYWYRQDPGQGLRLIYYSQIVNDFQKGDIAEGYSVSREKKESFPLTVTSAQKNPTAFYLCASSTLYQETQYFGPGTRLLVL.

This rearrangement joins TRBV30 to TRBJ2-7; perhaps TRBD2 as D (5 bases). This CDR3 contains 12 residues. CDR1 and CDR2 from the germline V gene are GTSNPN and SVGIG (reference sequence). The V end lost 3 bases, the J end lost 3 bases, and 9 bases lay between the germline ends. The CDR3 is CAWRRVGYEQYF. As DNA, the CDR3 is TGTGCCTGGAGGCGGGTGGGCTACGAGCAGTACTTC.

The chain is built from TRBV15 and TRBJ2-1; TRBD1 matches 7 bases. The CDR3 contains 15 residues. V shed 5 bases, J shed 5 bases, and the junction held 9 bases outside the gene matches. Germline V CDR1 and CDR2: LNHNV, YYDKDF (reference sequence). CDR3 bases: TGTGCCACCAGCTCTCGTGAGACAGGGCACAATGAGCAGTTCTTC. Residues: CATSSRETGHNEQFF.

V and J are TRBV27 and TRBJ2-1; 11 bases agree with TRBD2. V gave up 6 bases and J gave up 4 bases; unmatched junction bases: 8. The germline CDR1 and CDR2 sequences are MNHEY and SMNVEV (reference sequence). The CDR3 runs 16 residues. This CDR3 is CASRLFSGRVYNEQFF. The CDR3 bases are TGTGCCAGCAGACTTTTTAGCGGGAGGGTGTACAATGAGCAGTTCTTC.

The chain employs TRBV19 and TRBJ2-7; D perhaps matches TRBD1 (6 bases). The V gene's germline CDR1 is LNHDA and CDR2 SQIVND (reference sequence). V was cut by 3 bases and J by 0 bases, with 9 bases left in between. The CDR3 totals 14 residues. CDR3 nucleotide sequence: TGTGCCAGTAGTATTACAGGGATCTCCTACGAGCAGTACTTC. Its protein product is CASSITGISYEQYF.

This clone was seen only a few times. J is TRBJ1-1 and V is TRBV28, with D unclear. This CDR3 contains 15 residues. CDR1 and CDR2 (germline): MDHEN, SYDVKM. V was clipped by 3 bases and J by 6 bases, with 17 bases between them. DNA of the CDR3: TGTGCCAGCAGTTTGGAACGGACCCCCAGCCCTGAAGCTTTCTTT. This gives the protein CASSLERTPSPEAFF.

The chain employs TRBV7-6 and TRBJ2-2, with D possibly being TRBD2 (5 bases). The CDR3 consists of 14 residues. Germline CDR1 SGHVS, CDR2 FNYEAQ. Between the trimmed V and J ends, which lost 5 bases and 5 bases, there was a span of 12 bases. The CDR3 DNA follows: TGTGCCAGCAGCCTAGGGCGCGGGACCGGGGAGCTGTTTTTT. Translated: CASSLGRGTGELFF.

CDR3 sequence: CASSLTQGFSYNEQFF. In nucleotides, the CDR3 is TGTGCCAGCAGCTTAACCCAGGGATTTTCCTACAATGAGCAGTTCTTC. The V gene is TRBV5-6, the J gene TRBJ2-1; D possibly corresponds to TRBD1 (5 bases). In germline, CDR1 is SGHDT, CDR2 YYEEEE. This CDR3 region has 16 residues. Trimming stripped 2 bases from V and 1 base from J, with 13 bases between.

The rearrangement joins TRBV10-3 to TRBJ2-1, with 11 bases lining up with TRBD2. Germline V lookup: CDR1 ENHRY, CDR2 SYGVKD. The CDR3 is made up of 17 amino acids. With 4 bases clipped from V and 4 bases from J, the junction kept 9 bases outside the gene matches. The CDR3 loop is CAISGFISGREYNEQFF. CDR3 coding DNA: TGTGCCATCAGTGGTTTCATTAGCGGGAGGGAGTACAATGAGCAGTTCTTC.

This clone was observed once. The chain links TRBV10-2 to TRBJ2-1, with 8 bases aligning to TRBD1. The junction had 3 bases not matched to a gene; V was cut back by 2 bases and J by 6 bases. This CDR3 contains 14 residues. Germline V gene data show CDR1 as WSHSY and CDR2 as SAAADI. CDR3 coding DNA: TGCGCCAGCAGTGAGACAGGGGGAGGCAATGAGCAGTTCTTC. This translates into CASSETGGGNEQFF.

J is TRBJ2-5 and V is TRBV13; 10 bases agree with TRBD2. J lost 3 bases, V lost 5 bases, and 9 bases had no gene match. CDR3 length equals 16 residues. From germline, CDR1 is PRHDT and CDR2 FYEKMQ (reference sequence). CDR3 nucleotide sequence: TGTGCCAGCAGCGCCCGGACTAGCGGTCACAAAGAGACCCAGTACTTC. It translates to CASSARTSGHKETQYF.

The chain recombines TRBV2 with TRBJ2-1, with TRBD2 matching 8 bases. Trimming removed 10 bases from V and 8 bases from J; junction bases left unmatched: 1. The CDR3 totals 10 residues. Per the germline V gene, CDR1 is SNHLY and CDR2 is FYNNEI. CDR3 in DNA: TGTGCCACGCGGGGGGATGAGCAGTTCTTC. This gives the protein CATRGDEQFF.

The genes are TRBV6-5 and TRBJ2-5; no clear D. Germline-derived CDR1 and CDR2 are MNHEY and SVGAGI. The V end lost 2 bases, the J end lost 8 bases, and 12 bases lay between the germline ends. The CDR3 runs 13 residues. The CDR3 loop reads CASSYDGLRTQYF. CDR3 in DNA: TGTGCCAGCAGTTACGATGGGCTACGAACCCAGTACTTC.

This chain's CDR3 is CAISLPDRDSDSGANVLTF. In DNA form, the CDR3 reads TGTGCCATCAGCCTACCGGACCGGGACTCAGACTCTGGGGCCAACGTCCTGACTTTC. This chain links TRBV10-3 with TRBJ2-6; possible D gene TRBD2, 6 bases. The CDR3 extends over 19 amino acids. V was pared by 6 bases and J by 0 bases, with 21 bases between. In germline, CDR1 is ENHRY, CDR2 SYGVKD.